This T cell receptor beta chain was obtained from a study of cytomegalovirus exposure and HLA in healthy donors (TCRdb year 2017). Study-wide context: The 500 to 800 repertoires of the first cohort and the roughly 110 validation repertoires were produced on the same platform, according to a later analysis. The study was designed to test whether signatures of past pathogen exposure could be identified by cataloging public T cell receptors. A separate validation cohort of roughly 130 different subjects was used in addition to the 666-subject first cohort. To predict cytomegalovirus infection status, the study brought together high-throughput TCR immunosequencing, statistical association of individual TCRs with disease status, and machine learning. Broader findings and caveats from the paper: Across donors, most TCR sequences were observed very rarely, whereas some public TCRs were present in many individuals. In vitro tests confirmed that a few of the cytomegalovirus-associated TCR beta chains recognize cytomegalovirus antigens. In a later analysis, TCRs clustered in the first cohort were found to also tend to co-occur in the roughly 120 validation repertoires, with 94% of cluster scores above 0. A later analysis lacked HLA typing for the validation cohort, so it scored co-occurrence in that cohort across all 120 or so repertoires. In both the original and validation cohorts, the classifier was reported to diagnose cytomegalovirus status with high specificity and sensitivity. The authors suggested that the approach could potentially be generalized to other disease states and immunological phenotypes. The study listed approximately 150 TCR beta chains as associated with cytomegalovirus.

Trimming takes 4 bases off V and 2 bases off J; junction bases not matched to a gene: 5. The germline V gene (reference sequence) sets CDR1 to SGHNT and CDR2 to YYREEE. CDR3 length: 15 amino acids, cysteine to phenylalanine. Only the CDR3 DNA is retained, 45 bases long and in frame from the first base. Separate from the roughly 700-subject first cohort, the validation cohort of some 130 subjects was the group to which the donors belonged. The library was prepared using the immunoSEQ multiplex PCR assay. The original methods were these. A statistical classification framework was built for diagnosing cytomegalovirus status from the catalog of TCR beta chain sequences. TCRdb provides this immuneACCESS table in a form limited to in-frame rearrangements. Some clones are lacking; in checked studies, under half of them reflect an unresolved V gene, and why the rest are absent is not known. That table furnishes V, J and clone size, whereas the DNA furnished D and trimming. A total of approximately 120,000 clones appear in this sample, 80% to 90% of them only once. The top ten clones comprise around 1.9% of the sample.

Turning to this clone: Its antigen target is currently unknown. Per-nucleotide qualities are absent, and no much larger clonotype sits a single base away.

The V and J segments used are TRBV5-4 and TRBJ2-1; a stretch of 8 junction bases matches TRBD1. The sample comprised PBMCs. This clonotype was obtained from a woman under 30 in good health and CMV-seronegative. The DNA sequence is TGTGCCAGCAGCCCGGACAGGGTCCCCTACAATGAGCAGTTCTTC. It specifies CASSPDRVPYNEQFF.